Listed below are T cell receptor beta chains from one sample, sequenced in a study of STAT5B mutations in CD4+ large granular lymphocyte leukemia. The method was immunoSEQ multiplex PCR; TCRdb's version includes in-frame clones alone and lacks a portion of them. The table records tens of thousands of clones, roughly 78% of them present only once. The sequencing input was CD4+ T cells from blood buffy coats. These receptors all stem from a human donor in good health. The CDR3 runs from the conserved cysteine through the conserved F or W. Fields, in order: clone size, D gene, J gene, V gene, CDR3 DNA, CDR3 protein. A D gene is named only where the DNA matches it firmly. Size tells how often a clone was seen (once, few, many) or the class of an expanded clone, and some rows leave it out.

.,TRBD1,TRBJ2-7,TRBV7-2,TGTGCCAGCAGCTTAAGGGGCCGACAGGGGTACGAGCAGTACTTC,CASSLRGRQGYEQYF
.,.,TRBJ1-6,TRBV7-2,TGTGCCAGCACCCCGGGGGGATGGAATTCACCCCTCCACTTT,CASTPGGWNSPLHF
few,TRBD1,TRBJ1-1,TRBV7-9,TGTGCCAGCAGCTTAGCGAAGGGACAGGGGATGAACACTGAAGCTTTCTTT,CASSLAKGQGMNTEAFF
few,.,TRBJ1-5,TRBV28,TGTGCCAGCAGGACCGGGACACCTAATCAGCCCCAGCATTTT,CASRTGTPNQPQHF
.,TRBD2,TRBJ2-2,TRBV5-5,TGTGCCAGCAGCTTCGGGGGGGGGAACACCGGGGAGCTGTTTTTT,CASSFGGGNTGELFF
.,.,TRBJ1-2,TRBV11-2,TGTGCCAGCAGCTTAGTCGACAGTCTCTATGGCTACACCTTC,CASSLVDSLYGYTF
few,.,TRBJ1-5,TRBV27,TGTGCCAGCAGTTTAAGTAATGGGCCCCAGCATTTT,CASSLSNGPQHF
.,TRBD1,TRBJ1-3,TRBV9,TGTGCCAGCAGCCCACACCGGACAGGAGGTTTGCGGCGCACTGGAAACACCATATATTTT,CASSPHRTGGLRRTGNTIYF
.,TRBD1,TRBJ1-4,TRBV4-3,TGCGCCAGCAGGGGACAGGGTGGTGAAAAACTGTTTTTT,CASRGQGGEKLFF
few,.,TRBJ1-2,TRBV5-4,TGTGCCAGCAGCCCCTTACAGAGGCTTAATGGCTACACCTTC,CASSPLQRLNGYTF
.,TRBD2,TRBJ2-7,TRBV4-1,TGCGCCAGCAGCCGGTCGACTAGCAGCTCCTACGAGCAGTACTTC,CASSRSTSSSYEQYF
.,.,TRBJ1-2,TRBV28,TGTGCCAGCAGGGAAATCTATGGCTACACCTTC,CASREIYGYTF
.,.,TRBJ1-2,TRBV4-3,TGCGCCAGCAGCCAAGAACCGGGGGGCGCGGAAGGCTACACCTTC,CASSQEPGGAEGYTF
few,.,TRBJ1-2,TRBV29-1,TGCAGCGTTGTTGTTTTTGACTATGGCTACACCTTC,CSVVVFDYGYTF
.,.,TRBJ1-3,TRBV6-5,TGTGCCAGCAGTTACGACTCCTACTCTGGAAACACCATATATTTT,CASSYDSYSGNTIYF
few,.,TRBJ1-1,TRBV9,TGTGCCAGCAGCGTAGGGGGGCTAGGGACGAACACTGAAGCTTTCTTT,CASSVGGLGTNTEAFF
once,.,TRBJ1-1,TRBV15,TGTGCCACCAGCAGAGAAGTAATAAGGGGGAACACTGAAGCTTTCTTT,CATSREVIRGNTEAFF